The following is a T cell receptor (beta chain) sequence with its context. Its matching antigen is unknown. MiXCR, applied by TCRdb to the reads, yields one record per CDR3 protein. The sample yields hundreds of thousands of distinct CDR3 sequences, around 30% seen once. This sample is part of a study of T cell repertoires in cytomegalovirus infection. Study-wide context: HLA-B-restricted CMV epitopes that are well studied were used alongside recently identified HLA-C-restricted ones. Public TCR beta signatures marked donors with CMV infection and the matching HLA.

V lost 0 bases and J 4 bases, leaving 10 bases between the germline ends. This CDR3 comprises 15 residues. Germline values: CDR1 LNHNV, CDR2 YYDKDF (reference sequence). This specimen consisted of cultured PBMCs, obtained from culture after CMV antigen stimulation. The origin of this receptor is a human donor in good health (CMV status not recorded). Some clones in this sample may be carry-over from other donors' samples. This chain links TRBV15 with TRBJ1-5; D gene uncertain. DNA for the CDR3: TGTGCCACCAGCAGAGATTATAAGGAAAATCAGCCCCAGCATTTT. Translated: CATSRDYKENQPQHF.